The entry below describes one T cell receptor beta chain. The identical CDR3 is also encoded by other nucleotide sequences in the sample. The CDR3 contains 14 residues. Germline-derived CDR1 and CDR2 are SGHTA and FQGNSA. Trimming stripped 2 bases from V and 0 bases from J, with 7 bases between. Sequencing was performed with immunoSEQ multiplex PCR; in TCRdb, only in-frame clones are kept and a portion is missing. The table lists roughly 2.2 million clones, about 90% of them singletons, with more than 0.35% in the top ten. Investigators divided CD4+ cells into CD45RA+ naive and CD45RA-negative memory subsets. These data belong to a study of shared clonotypes between healthy human individuals. As for the study in general: Used for every donor were three CD4 naive, three CD4 memory, two CD8 naive and one CD8 memory plate.

V gene TRBV7-2 combines with J gene TRBJ1-1, with no clear D. Specimen: naive CD4+ T cells from PBMCs. As for subset: CD45RA+ positively selected. This clonotype was sampled from a man between 18 and 35 years old in good health. Some clones in this sample may be carry-over from other donors' samples. The CDR3 reads CASSLLRVNTEAFF. In DNA, the CDR3 is TGTGCCAGCAGCTTATTAAGAGTGAACACTGAAGCTTTCTTT.